The next 12 T cell receptor beta chains were all read from a single sample in a study of blood T cell repertoires in COVID-19 (dated by TCRdb to about 2020). Preparation of the library involved the immunoSEQ multiplex PCR assay. This is the immuneACCESS table as TCRdb keeps it, with only in-frame sequences that have V and J called. A part of the clones is gone; compared with another copy, unresolved V genes explain less than half, and the rest is unexplained. The sample table records around 300,000 clones; about 85% of these occur just once. Roughly 15% of the sample comes from the top ten. The sequencing sample was made of peripheral blood. The receptors come from a human donor in a cohort sampled during active COVID-19.

The rearrangement uses TRBV5-8 and TRBJ2-1, with D possibly being TRBD1 (6 bases). The germline CDR1 and CDR2 sequences are SGHTS and YDEGEE. This CDR3 comprises 15 residues. Trimming removed 2 bases from V and 6 bases from J, with 15 bases in between. Here the CDR3 DNA reads TGTGCCAGCAGCTTTCAGGGGTCCAGCCTCAATGAGCAGTTCTTC. This translates into CASSFQGSSLNEQFF.

J is TRBJ2-3 and V is TRBV4-1; maybe TRBD2 (5 bases). V lost 1 base and J lost 2, with 10 bases in between. The length of the CDR3 is 15 residues. Germline-derived CDR1 and CDR2 are MGHRA and YSYEKL. The CDR3 DNA follows: TGCGCCAGCAGCCAAGGAGTGAGGGACACAGATACGCAGTATTTT. Encoded protein: CASSQGVRDTDTQYF.

In DNA, the CDR3 is TGTGCCAGCAGTCCCGGGTCCTCTGGAAACACCATATATTTT. Its protein is CASSPGSSGNTIYF. The J gene is TRBJ1-3, the V gene TRBV6-5; no reliable D call. CDR3 length equals 14 residues. Germline CDR1 reads MNHEY; CDR2 reads SVGAGI. V dropped 5 bases and J dropped 0 bases, with 8 bases sitting between them.

This chain uses TRBV11-2 with TRBJ2-7; D is ambiguous. V was shortened by 3 bases and J by 4 bases, with 16 bases between the two germline ends. This CDR3 contains 15 residues. CDR1 and CDR2 from the germline V gene are SGHAT and FQNNGV. CDR3 residues: CASSFNYATLYEQYF. Here the CDR3 DNA reads TGTGCCAGCAGCTTCAACTATGCCACTTTATACGAGCAGTACTTC.

This clone was detected only a few times. This chain links TRBV25-1 with TRBJ1-4, with 8 bases fitting TRBD1. The CDR3 is made up of 15 amino acids. V lost 4 bases and J lost 8; bases outside the gene matches: 9. Germline V gene lookup returns CDR1 MGHDK and CDR2 SYGVNS. This CDR3 reads CASSAVGTGREKLFF. The CDR3 nucleotides are TGTGCCAGCAGTGCGGTCGGGACAGGTCGGGAAAAACTGTTTTTT.

The rearrangement uses TRBV6-1 and TRBJ2-7; 9 bases map to TRBD2. Unmatched junction bases numbered 10, after V lost 2 bases and J lost 5 bases. CDR3 length: 16 amino acids. Germline V gives CDR1 MNHNS, CDR2 SASEGT. The CDR3 nucleotides read TGTGCCAGCAGTGAATCGCGGGAGGGTGTTTGGAACGAGCAGTACTTC. Translating gives CASSESREGVWNEQYF.

The chain combines TRBV6-5 with TRBJ2-5, with unresolved D. The germline V gene encodes CDR1 MNHEY and CDR2 SVGAGI. Between the trimmed V and J ends, which lost 2 bases and 5 bases, there was a span of 15 bases. The CDR3 runs to 15 residues. CDR3 bases: TGTGCCAGCAGTTACAGGATCCAGCTGAGGGAGACCCAGTACTTC. It yields the protein CASSYRIQLRETQYF.

The genes are TRBV19 and TRBJ2-1, with TRBD2 as a possible D gene (5 bases). There are 15 residues in the CDR3. Germline V gene sequence: CDR1 LNHDA, CDR2 SQIVND (reference sequence). Trimming left V 1 base short and J 7 bases short, with 14 bases between. CDR3 residues: CASSIGASIGNEQFF. CDR3 in DNA: TGTGCCAGTAGTATAGGGGCTAGCATAGGTAATGAGCAGTTCTTC.

The chain is built from TRBV6-5 and TRBJ2-5; 7 bases line up with TRBD1. The V segment lost 6 bases and the J segment 5 bases; nucleotides outside the gene matches: 12. The CDR3 contains 15 residues. CDR1 is MNHEY and CDR2 is SVGAGI in the germline V gene. CDR3 DNA sequence: TGTGCCAGCAGCTCACAGGGGTCGAAGGCTGAGACCCAGTACTTC. It specifies CASSSQGSKAETQYF.

The chain uses TRBV19 and TRBJ2-2; TRBD2 agrees at 8 bases. The V segment lost 4 bases and the J segment 3 bases; nucleotides outside the gene matches: 7. This CDR3 is 16 amino acids long. The germline CDR1 and CDR2 sequences are LNHDA and SQIVND (reference sequence). The CDR3 nucleotides are TGTGCCAGTAGTAGCCTCGCGGGAGGATACACCGGGGAGCTGTTTTTT. This gives the protein CASSSLAGGYTGELFF.

V usage is TRBV3-1 (or the pseudogene TRBV3-2) and J usage is TRBJ1-2, with 7 bases that match TRBD1. Germline lookup yields CDR1 LGHDT and CDR2 YNNKEL (reference sequence). The CDR3 is 12 amino acids. The V and J ends lost 5 bases and 6 bases, in that order; junction bases with no gene match: 3. The CDR3 nucleotides read TGTGCCAGCAGCTCTACAGGGGATGGCTACACCTTC. It codes for CASSSTGDGYTF.

In this sample, this clone turned up once. V is TRBV10-1 and J is TRBJ2-5; the D gene is possibly TRBD1 (5 bases). Germline CDR1 reads WNHNN; CDR2 reads SYGVQD (reference sequence). This CDR3 comprises 15 residues. V was pared by 3 bases and J by 2 bases, with 13 bases between. The CDR3 protein is CASSDDRNAQETQYF. The CDR3 DNA reads as TGCGCCAGCAGTGATGACAGAAACGCACAAGAGACCCAGTACTTC.